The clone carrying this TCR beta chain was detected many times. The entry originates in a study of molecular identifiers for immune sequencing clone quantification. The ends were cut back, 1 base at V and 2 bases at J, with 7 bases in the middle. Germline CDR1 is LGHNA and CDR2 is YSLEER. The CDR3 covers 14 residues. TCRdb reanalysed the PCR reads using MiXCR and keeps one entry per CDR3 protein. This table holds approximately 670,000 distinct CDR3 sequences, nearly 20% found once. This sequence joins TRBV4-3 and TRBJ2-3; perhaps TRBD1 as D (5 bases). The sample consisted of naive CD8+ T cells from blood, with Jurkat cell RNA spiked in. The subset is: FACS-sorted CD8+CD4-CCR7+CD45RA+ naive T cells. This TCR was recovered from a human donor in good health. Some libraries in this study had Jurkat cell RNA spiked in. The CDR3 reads CASSQGTLTDTQYF. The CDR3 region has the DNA TGCGCCAGCAGCCAAGGGACACTCACAGATACGCAGTATTTT.